The sequence of this T cell receptor beta chain was determined in a study of cytomegalovirus exposure and HLA in healthy donors. Study conclusions and caveats: It was reportedly the case that the classifier diagnosed cytomegalovirus status with high specificity and sensitivity. In a later analysis, first-cohort TCR clusters were found to tend to co-occur in the roughly 120 validation repertoires. Cytomegalovirus-associated TCR beta chains were listed, numbering 150 to 200.

Turning to this clone: The antigen remains undetermined. At one of its ends the junction is not consistent with the germline gene, which may arise from a read error.

The CDR3 spans 15 residues. From germline, CDR1 is MNHEY and CDR2 SVGAGI. Assay used: immunoSEQ multiplex PCR; TCRdb lists only in-frame clones, some missing. The sample has 110,000 to 150,000 clones, about 95% seen once. V and J are TRBV6-5 and TRBJ2-7; a weak D match, TRBD2 (5 bases). The TCR comes from a man aged 18 to 29 in good health and CMV-seropositive. The source material was PBMCs. CDR3 protein: CASGYYGSISYEQYF. The CDR3 DNA follows: TGTGCCAGCGGTTATTATGGGAGTATCTCCTACGAGCAGTACTTC.